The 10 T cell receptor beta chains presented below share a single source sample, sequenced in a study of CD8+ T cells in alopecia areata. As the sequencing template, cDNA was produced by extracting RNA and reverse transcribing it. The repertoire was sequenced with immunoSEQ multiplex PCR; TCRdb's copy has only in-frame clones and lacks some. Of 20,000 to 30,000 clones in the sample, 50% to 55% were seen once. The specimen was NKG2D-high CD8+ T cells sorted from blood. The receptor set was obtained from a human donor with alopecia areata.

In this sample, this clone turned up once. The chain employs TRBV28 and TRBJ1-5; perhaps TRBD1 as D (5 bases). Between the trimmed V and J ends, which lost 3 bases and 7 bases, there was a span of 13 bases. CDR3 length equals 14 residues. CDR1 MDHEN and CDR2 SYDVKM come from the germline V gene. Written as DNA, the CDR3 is TGTGCCAGCAGTTTGGGAGAGTGGGGGCAGCCCCAGCATTTT. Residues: CASSLGEWGQPQHF.

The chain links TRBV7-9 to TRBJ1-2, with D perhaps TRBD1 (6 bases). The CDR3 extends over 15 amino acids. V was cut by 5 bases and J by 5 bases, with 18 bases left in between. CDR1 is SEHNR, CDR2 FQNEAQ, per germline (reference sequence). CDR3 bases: TGTGCCAGCAGCGCTAGGGGGAGTGGCGCTTATGGCTACACCTTC. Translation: CASSARGSGAYGYTF.

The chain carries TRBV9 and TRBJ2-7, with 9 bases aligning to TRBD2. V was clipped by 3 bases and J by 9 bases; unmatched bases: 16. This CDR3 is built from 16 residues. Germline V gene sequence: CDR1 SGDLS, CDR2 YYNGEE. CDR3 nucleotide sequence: TGTGCCAGCAGCGACTTTGGGCGGGAGGGCCTTGCCGCGCAGTACTTC. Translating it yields CASSDFGREGLAAQYF.

CDR3 region: CAWSVDQDGQYF. Written as DNA, the CDR3 is TGTGCCTGGAGCGTAGATCAGGACGGGCAGTACTTC. The chain carries TRBV30 and TRBJ2-7; the D is unclear. This CDR3 is built from 12 residues. Trimming removed 3 bases from V and 9 bases from J, with 15 bases in between. Germline CDR1 and CDR2: GTSNPN and SVGIG (reference sequence).

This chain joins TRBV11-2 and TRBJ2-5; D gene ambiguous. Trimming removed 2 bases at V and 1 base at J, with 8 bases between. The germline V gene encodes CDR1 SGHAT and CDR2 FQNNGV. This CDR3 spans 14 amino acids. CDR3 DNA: TGTGCCAGCAGCTTACGAGCGTCCCAAGAGACCCAGTACTTC. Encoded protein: CASSLRASQETQYF. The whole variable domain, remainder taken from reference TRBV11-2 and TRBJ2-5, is EAGVAQSPRYKIIEKRQSVAFWCNPISGHATLYWYQQILGQGPKLLIQFQNNGVVDDSQLPKDRFSAERLKGVDSTLKIQPAKLEDSAVYLCASSLRASQETQYFGPGTRLLVL.

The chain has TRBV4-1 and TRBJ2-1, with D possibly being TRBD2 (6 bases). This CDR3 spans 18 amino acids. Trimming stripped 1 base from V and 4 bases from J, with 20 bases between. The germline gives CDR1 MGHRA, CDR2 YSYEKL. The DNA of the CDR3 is TGCGCCAGCAGCCAAGGGCCCGGGACTCAACGGGGTTACAATGAGCAGTTCTTC. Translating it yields CASSQGPGTQRGYNEQFF.

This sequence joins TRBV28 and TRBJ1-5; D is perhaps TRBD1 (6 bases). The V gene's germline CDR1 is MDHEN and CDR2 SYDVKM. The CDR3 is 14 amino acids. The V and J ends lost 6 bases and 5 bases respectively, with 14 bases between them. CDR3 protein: CASSSDRVYQPQHF. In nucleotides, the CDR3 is TGTGCCAGCAGCTCGGACAGAGTGTATCAGCCCCAGCATTTT.

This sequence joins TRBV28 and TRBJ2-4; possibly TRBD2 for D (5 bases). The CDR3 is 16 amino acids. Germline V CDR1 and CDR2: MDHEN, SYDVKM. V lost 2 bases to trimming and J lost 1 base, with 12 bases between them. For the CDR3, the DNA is TGTGCCAGCAGTTTACGTACTAGTGGGGCCAAAAACATTCAGTACTTC. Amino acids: CASSLRTSGAKNIQYF.

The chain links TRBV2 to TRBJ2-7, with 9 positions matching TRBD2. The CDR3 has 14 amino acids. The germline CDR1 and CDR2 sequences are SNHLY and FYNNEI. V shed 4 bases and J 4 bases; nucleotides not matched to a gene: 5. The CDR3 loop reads CASSGEREAYEQYF. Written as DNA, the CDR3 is TGTGCCAGCAGTGGTGAGCGGGAGGCTTACGAGCAGTACTTC.

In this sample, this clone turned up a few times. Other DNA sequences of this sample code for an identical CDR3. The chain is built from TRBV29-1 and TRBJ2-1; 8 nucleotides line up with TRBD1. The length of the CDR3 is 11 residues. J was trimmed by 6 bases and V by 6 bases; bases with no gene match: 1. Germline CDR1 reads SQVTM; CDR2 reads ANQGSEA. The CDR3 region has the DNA TGCAGCGTAGGACAGGGCAATGAGCAGTTCTTC. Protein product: CSVGQGNEQFF.